The 9 T cell receptor beta chains in this list originate from one sample, sequenced in a study of T cell repertoires in cytomegalovirus infection. MiXCR, applied by TCRdb to the reads, yields one record per CDR3 protein. The sample includes roughly 630,000 distinct CDR3 sequences, 20% to 25% of them seen just once. Sequenced material: CD8+ T cells from PBMCs. Source of these receptors: a human donor in good health (CMV status not recorded). Some clones in this sample may be carry-over from other donors' samples.

V gene TRBV5-1 combines with J gene TRBJ2-1; D is unresolved. The CDR3 is 16 amino acids. V lost 5 bases, J lost 0 bases, and 15 bases lay in between. Germline-derived CDR1 and CDR2 are SGHRS and YFSETQ. The CDR3 reads CASRSTGGSSYNEQFF. The CDR3 DNA reads as TGCGCCAGCAGATCAACGGGTGGAAGCTCCTACAATGAGCAGTTCTTC.

The chain is built from TRBV4-2 and TRBJ2-3, with 12 bases matching TRBD2. Trimming cost V 0 bases and J 4 bases; bases outside gene matches: 14. The germline gives CDR1 LGHNA, CDR2 YNFKEQ. The CDR3 runs to 20 residues. The CDR3 here is CASSQDYGASGGARADTQYF. CDR3 DNA sequence: TGTGCCAGCAGCCAAGATTACGGGGCTAGCGGGGGGGCGAGAGCAGATACGCAGTATTTT.

This chain's CDR3 is CSANFWVGGRGTEAFF. DNA for the CDR3: TGCAGTGCCAATTTCTGGGTCGGGGGGCGCGGGACTGAAGCTTTCTTT. This sequence joins TRBV20-1 and TRBJ1-1; perhaps TRBD1 as D (6 bases). V lost 6 bases and J 5 bases, leaving 25 bases between the germline ends. This CDR3 contains 16 residues. Per germline, CDR1 DFQATT and CDR2 SNEGSKA (reference sequence).

On this clonotype itself: It may be a read error: a sequence one base away is much more abundant. Since no conserved phenylalanine or tryptophan closes the CDR3, a read error is the likely cause. The chain is built from TRBV7-8 and TRBJ2-7; weak D call: TRBD1 (6 bases). There are 15 residues in the CDR3. Germline-derived CDR1 and CDR2 are SGHVS and FQNEAQ. Trimming cost V 1 base and J 3 bases, with 13 bases left between them. CDR3 nucleotides: TGTGCCAGCAGCTTAGGCGTCGGGACACTCTACGAGCAGTACTAC. Translated, it gives CASSLGVGTLYEQYY.

The chain recombines TRBV20-1 with TRBJ1-5; D perhaps matches TRBD1 (6 bases). This CDR3 has 12 amino acids. Trimming took 6 bases from V and 4 from J, leaving 10 bases between them. Germline V gene sequence: CDR1 DFQATT, CDR2 SNEGSKA (reference sequence). CDR3 DNA: TGCAGTGCCATGGACAGAAATCAGCCCCAGCATTTT. Protein: CSAMDRNQPQHF.

V is TRBV25-1 and J is TRBJ1-2; D remains ambiguous. The CDR3 contains 14 residues. Looked up from germline, CDR1 is MGHDK and CDR2 is SYGVNS. Trimming stripped 1 base from V and 3 bases from J, with 9 bases between. The CDR3 nucleotides are TGTGCCAGCAGTGAATTCGGCCGAGACTATGGCTACACCTTC. Its translation: CASSEFGRDYGYTF.

The chain employs TRBV20-1 and TRBJ1-6, with a tentative D call TRBD1 (6 bases). Germline V gene sequence: CDR1 DFQATT, CDR2 SNEGSKA (reference sequence). The CDR3 totals 16 residues. V lost 3 bases and J 1 base, leaving 13 bases between the germline ends. The CDR3, as DNA: TGCAGTGCTAGTTGGGGGCGGTGGTCCTATAATTCACCCCTCCACTTT. This sequence encodes CSASWGRWSYNSPLHF.

This chain connects TRBV19 to TRBJ1-1; D gene unclear. CDR1 LNHDA and CDR2 SQIVND come from the germline V gene (reference sequence). CDR3 length: 13 amino acids. V lost 4 bases to trimming and J lost 8 bases, with 14 bases between them. CDR3 nucleotide sequence: TGTGCCAGTAGTACAGGTTGGTTCGAAGAAGCTTTCTTT. Protein sequence: CASSTGWFEEAFF.

V gene TRBV6-2 or TRBV6-3 combines with J gene TRBJ2-2; possible D gene TRBD1, 7 bases. The CDR3 has 16 amino acids. Trimming stripped 3 bases from V and 4 bases from J, with 15 bases between. Looked up from germline, CDR1 is MNHEY and CDR2 is SVGEGT. Written as DNA, the CDR3 is TGTGCCAGCAGTTATCGGAGGGGGCCGTCCACCGGGGAGCTGTTTTTT. This encodes CASSYRRGPSTGELFF.